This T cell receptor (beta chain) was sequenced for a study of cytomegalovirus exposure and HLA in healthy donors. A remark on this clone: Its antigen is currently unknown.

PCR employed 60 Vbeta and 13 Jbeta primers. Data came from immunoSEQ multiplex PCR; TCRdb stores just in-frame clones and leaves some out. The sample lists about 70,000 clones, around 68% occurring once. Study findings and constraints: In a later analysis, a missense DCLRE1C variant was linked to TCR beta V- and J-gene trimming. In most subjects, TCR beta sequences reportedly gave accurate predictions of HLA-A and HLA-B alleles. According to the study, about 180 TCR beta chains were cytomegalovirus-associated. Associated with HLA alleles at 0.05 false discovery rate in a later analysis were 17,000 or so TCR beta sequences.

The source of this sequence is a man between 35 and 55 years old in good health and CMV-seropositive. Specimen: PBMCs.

This CDR3 reads CAWSQGADTGELFF. In DNA form, the CDR3 reads TGTGCCTGGAGCCAGGGGGCGGACACCGGGGAGCTGTTTTTT. The chain links TRBV30 to TRBJ2-2; 8 bases line up with TRBD1. The CDR3 totals 14 residues. Germline loops: CDR1 GTSNPN, CDR2 SVGIG (reference sequence). Germline trimming cut 3 bases from V and 3 bases from J; bases unmatched to any gene: 3.